This TCR beta chain was recovered during a study of T-cell reconstitution after alpha-beta-depleted transplantation in children. On this clonotype: The target antigen is unknown.

The TCRbeta library incorporated unique molecular identifiers. Using its own MiXCR run on the PCR reads, TCRdb lists one record per CDR3 protein. The sample includes 65,000 to 90,000 distinct CDR3 sequences, approximately 10% seen only once; the top ten take less than 15%. Study-wide results and caveats: Some patients' high day-60 TCRbeta diversity was traced to surviving recipient T cells and thymic progenitors. Reportedly, roughly two months post-transplant, alpha-beta T cells arose from several hundred expanded graft clones. From newly produced T cells came most of the T-cell counts and diversity one year after transplant.

The CDR3 length is 16 residues. CDR1 is LGHNA, CDR2 YNFKEQ, per germline. V lost 1 base, J lost 1 base, and 3 bases stayed unmatched. The source of this sequence is a boy aged 5-17 years with acute myeloid leukemia, due to receive a stem cell transplant. The sample in question was PBMCs, obtained before TCRalphabeta/CD19-depleted stem cell transplant. The chain joins TRBV4-2 to TRBJ2-1; TRBD2 matches at 8 bases. The CDR3 sequence is CASSQVGTSSYNEQFF. Here the CDR3 DNA reads TGTGCCAGCAGCCAAGTCGGGACTAGTTCCTACAATGAGCAGTTCTTC.